Listed below are T cell receptor beta chains from one sample, sequenced in a study of T cells in Graves' hyperthyroidism and ophthalmopathy. TCRdb reprocessed the multiplex PCR reads with MiXCR, giving one entry per CDR3 protein. The table has roughly 700,000 distinct CDR3 sequences, under 45% seen once. Sequences were obtained from blood. The receptor source for this set is a woman aged 40 to 49 with Graves' hyperthyroidism. Each CDR3 is given with its conserved first and last residue. Each record gives: CDR3 DNA, CDR3 protein, V gene, D gene, J gene, clone size. The D gene is left open where the match is weak. Size is omitted from some rows. Given values are once, few, many or a class for expanded clones.

CDR3 DNA: TGTGCCAGCAGCCCTACAGGGGTGAACACCGGGGAGCTGTTTTTT; CDR3 protein: CASSPTGVNTGELFF; V gene: TRBV7-3; D gene: TRBD1; J gene: TRBJ2-2; clone size: many
CDR3 DNA: TGTGCCAGCAGCTTACGGGCTAGCGGATTAACCGGGGAGCTGTTTTTT; CDR3 protein: CASSLRASGLTGELFF; V gene: TRBV7-2; D gene: TRBD2; J gene: TRBJ2-2; clone size: few
CDR3 DNA: TGCGCCAGCAGCTTGGAGGGGACAGGCAGCACCGGGGAGCTGTTTTTT; CDR3 protein: CASSLEGTGSTGELFF; V gene: TRBV5-1; D gene: TRBD1; J gene: TRBJ2-2; clone size: few
CDR3 DNA: TGCGCCAGCAGCTTAAGCCCAGTCATGAACACTGAAGCTTTCTTT; CDR3 protein: CASSLSPVMNTEAFF; V gene: TRBV5-1; D gene: -; J gene: TRBJ1-1; clone size: few
CDR3 DNA: TGTGCCGGCAAGACAGGCCTCGCGAACACCGGGGAGCTGTTTTTT; CDR3 protein: CAGKTGLANTGELFF; V gene: TRBV6-1; D gene: -; J gene: TRBJ2-2; clone size: -
CDR3 DNA: TGCAGGAGTGACGGGAGGGACGAGCAGTACTTC; CDR3 protein: CRSDGRDEQYF; V gene: TRBV29-1; D gene: TRBD2; J gene: TRBJ2-7; clone size: -
CDR3 DNA: TGCAGCGTTGAGAGGTTAGGCCCAGTCGCCAATGAGCAGTTCTTC; CDR3 protein: CSVERLGPVANEQFF; V gene: TRBV20-1; D gene: -; J gene: TRBJ2-1; clone size: once
CDR3 DNA: TGTGCCAGCAGTGGCCAACCGGGACAGGATAAAGAGACCCAGTACTTC; CDR3 protein: CASSGQPGQDKETQYF; V gene: TRBV5-4; D gene: TRBD1; J gene: TRBJ2-5; clone size: once
CDR3 DNA: TGCAGTGCCAGGACAGGGTCGCCCTATAATTCACCCCTCCACTTT; CDR3 protein: CSARTGSPYNSPLHF; V gene: TRBV20-1; D gene: TRBD1; J gene: TRBJ1-6; clone size: -
CDR3 DNA: TGTGCCTGGAGCAGGACTGACCCCTACGAGCAGTACTTC; CDR3 protein: CAWSRTDPYEQYF; V gene: TRBV30; D gene: -; J gene: TRBJ2-7; clone size: -
CDR3 DNA: TGTGCCAGTAGCGGACAGTTCAATCAGCCCCAGCATTTT; CDR3 protein: CASSGQFNQPQHF; V gene: TRBV19; D gene: -; J gene: TRBJ1-5; clone size: many
CDR3 DNA: TGTGCCAGTGACCGGTCGAATCACTACCTTAGCAATCAGCCCCAGCATTTT; CDR3 protein: CASDRSNHYLSNQPQHF; V gene: TRBV19; D gene: -; J gene: TRBJ1-5; clone size: many
CDR3 DNA: TGTGCCAGCAGTCATAACGACAGGACTCAGCCCCAGCATTTT; CDR3 protein: CASSHNDRTQPQHF; V gene: TRBV6-2/TRBV6-3; D gene: -; J gene: TRBJ1-5; clone size: -
CDR3 DNA: TGTGCCAGCAGCGGGGGGGTGACAGGGCAGATTCGGTACACTGAAGCTTTCTTT; CDR3 protein: CASSGGVTGQIRYTEAFF; V gene: TRBV5-5; D gene: TRBD1; J gene: TRBJ1-1; clone size: -
CDR3 DNA: TGTGCCACCAGTGCTTTAGACGGCTATGGCTACACCTTC; CDR3 protein: CATSALDGYGYTF; V gene: TRBV24-1; D gene: -; J gene: TRBJ1-2; clone size: many
CDR3 DNA: TGTGCCAGCAGTTACAGATCGACTACCTCACCTCCCTACGAGCAGTACTTC; CDR3 protein: CASSYRSTTSPPYEQYF; V gene: TRBV6-5; D gene: -; J gene: TRBJ2-7; clone size: few
CDR3 DNA: TGTGCTAGGGGTCCGGGACAGGGAAACGAGCAGTACTTC; CDR3 protein: CARGPGQGNEQYF; V gene: TRBV24-1; D gene: TRBD1; J gene: TRBJ2-7; clone size: -
CDR3 DNA: TGTGCCAGCAGTGGCTTCGGGCAGGCCTACGAGCAGTACTTC; CDR3 protein: CASSGFGQAYEQYF; V gene: TRBV5-8; D gene: -; J gene: TRBJ2-7; clone size: -
CDR3 DNA: TGTGGGACGGACTTGAACACTGAAGCTTTCTTT; CDR3 protein: CGTDLNTEAFF; V gene: TRBV7-9; D gene: -; J gene: TRBJ1-1; clone size: many
CDR3 DNA: TGCGCCAGCAGCCAAGATCGGGGTGATAGCTCTGGAAACACCATATATTTT; CDR3 protein: CASSQDRGDSSGNTIYF; V gene: TRBV4-3; D gene: -; J gene: TRBJ1-3; clone size: -
CDR3 DNA: TGCAGTGCTAGAAAACAGGGAAATTTGGATGGCTACACCTTC; CDR3 protein: CSARKQGNLDGYTF; V gene: TRBV20-1; D gene: -; J gene: TRBJ1-2; clone size: -
CDR3 DNA: TGTGCCAGCAGCTTATTCGTGAGCTCCTATAATTCACCCCTCCACTTT; CDR3 protein: CASSLFVSSYNSPLHF; V gene: TRBV7-2; D gene: -; J gene: TRBJ1-6; clone size: many
CDR3 DNA: TGCAGTGCTAGATTGGCGGAGGTCCAGCATTTT; CDR3 protein: CSARLAEVQHF; V gene: TRBV20-1; D gene: -; J gene: TRBJ1-5; clone size: many
CDR3 DNA: TGTGCCAGCAGCCAAGAATGGGGGAACACTGAAGCTTTCTTT; CDR3 protein: CASSQEWGNTEAFF; V gene: TRBV3-1; D gene: -; J gene: TRBJ1-1; clone size: few
CDR3 DNA: TGCAGTGCTAGACGCCTCAGGGGCAGTACTGAAGCTTTCTTT; CDR3 protein: CSARRLRGSTEAFF; V gene: TRBV20-1; D gene: -; J gene: TRBJ1-1; clone size: few
CDR3 DNA: TGTGCCATCAGTGATTCGAGAACTAGCGGGACCTACGTCCTGACTTTC; CDR3 protein: CAISDSRTSGTYVLTF; V gene: TRBV10-3; D gene: TRBD2; J gene: TRBJ2-6; clone size: -
CDR3 DNA: TGTGCCAGCAGCCACCTAGAGGGGCCCATGAACACTGAAGCTTTCTTT; CDR3 protein: CASSHLEGPMNTEAFF; V gene: TRBV14; D gene: -; J gene: TRBJ1-1; clone size: many
CDR3 DNA: TGCGCCAGCAGTGACGGGAGGGCCGGGGCCACTGAAGCTTTCTTT; CDR3 protein: CASSDGRAGATEAFF; V gene: TRBV10-2; D gene: -; J gene: TRBJ1-1; clone size: -
CDR3 DNA: TGTGCCAGCAGTTCAGGGGTTTACGAGCAGTTCTTC; CDR3 protein: CASSSGVYEQFF; V gene: TRBV2; D gene: -; J gene: TRBJ2-1; clone size: -
CDR3 DNA: TGTGCCAGCAGTCCCGGGGCAGGGGAATACGAGCAGTACTTC; CDR3 protein: CASSPGAGEYEQYF; V gene: TRBV27; D gene: -; J gene: TRBJ2-7; clone size: -
CDR3 DNA: TGCAGCGCCCTACCCCGCGGCCAGGGGGCACGGGAGACCCAGTACTTC; CDR3 protein: CSALPRGQGARETQYF; V gene: TRBV29-1; D gene: TRBD1; J gene: TRBJ2-5; clone size: many
CDR3 DNA: TGTGCCAGCAGTGCACGGACAGGTCACAATCAGCCCCAGCATTTT; CDR3 protein: CASSARTGHNQPQHF; V gene: TRBV6-1; D gene: TRBD1; J gene: TRBJ1-5; clone size: few
CDR3 DNA: TGCGCCAGCAGTGAGTCGGGGTACCAATCTGGGGCCAACGTCCTGACTTTC; CDR3 protein: CASSESGYQSGANVLTF; V gene: TRBV10-2; D gene: -; J gene: TRBJ2-6; clone size: many
CDR3 DNA: TGTGCCAGCAGACCAAACCGGGACAGGGGACAAGAGACCCAGTACTTC; CDR3 protein: CASRPNRDRGQETQYF; V gene: TRBV7-2; D gene: TRBD1; J gene: TRBJ2-5; clone size: -
CDR3 DNA: TGTGCCAGCAGCTTATATCATAGCGGGGGGGTTCCTTCCTACGAGCAGTACTTC; CDR3 protein: CASSLYHSGGVPSYEQYF; V gene: TRBV7-6; D gene: TRBD2; J gene: TRBJ2-7; clone size: -
CDR3 DNA: TGTGCCATCAGTCACGACAGGTTCCCCTACGAGCAGTACTTC; CDR3 protein: CAISHDRFPYEQYF; V gene: TRBV10-3; D gene: -; J gene: TRBJ2-7; clone size: once
CDR3 DNA: TGCGCCAGCAGCCAAGAAGGTCTAGGGACCCGCTATGGCTACACCTTC; CDR3 protein: CASSQEGLGTRYGYTF; V gene: TRBV4-3; D gene: -; J gene: TRBJ1-2; clone size: -
CDR3 DNA: TGCAGTGCTAGCCCCGTAACGGGACGGAGGTTTAGCGAGCAGTACTTC; CDR3 protein: CSASPVTGRRFSEQYF; V gene: TRBV20-1; D gene: -; J gene: TRBJ2-7; clone size: many
CDR3 DNA: TGTGCCAGTGTAGGACAGACAAATTCACCCCTCCACTTT; CDR3 protein: CASVGQTNSPLHF; V gene: TRBV12-3/TRBV12-4; D gene: -; J gene: TRBJ1-6; clone size: many
CDR3 DNA: TGTGCCAGTAGTATTGGGACGGCGAACACCATATATTTT; CDR3 protein: CASSIGTANTIYF; V gene: TRBV19; D gene: -; J gene: TRBJ1-3; clone size: once
CDR3 DNA: TGTGCCAGCAGCTTTGCGCCAGGGTCATGGTCTGGAAACACCATATATTTT; CDR3 protein: CASSFAPGSWSGNTIYF; V gene: TRBV7-2; D gene: -; J gene: TRBJ1-3; clone size: few
CDR3 DNA: TGTGCCAGCAGCCAGGTTGTCGGGGCGGGGGAGCAGTTTTTT; CDR3 protein: CASSQVVGAGEQFF; V gene: TRBV7-2; D gene: TRBD2; J gene: TRBJ2-2; clone size: -
CDR3 DNA: TGCAGCGTTGAAGGGACGGGGGAAGAGACCCAGTACTTC; CDR3 protein: CSVEGTGEETQYF; V gene: TRBV29-1; D gene: -; J gene: TRBJ2-5; clone size: many
CDR3 DNA: TGTGCCAGCAGCTCTTACCAAATGAGGACCCAGTACTTC; CDR3 protein: CASSSYQMRTQYF; V gene: TRBV7-2; D gene: -; J gene: TRBJ2-5; clone size: many
CDR3 DNA: TGCGCCAGCAGCTTGGTGGGCAGGGACGAGCAGTACTTC; CDR3 protein: CASSLVGRDEQYF; V gene: TRBV5-1; D gene: -; J gene: TRBJ2-7; clone size: many
CDR3 DNA: TGTGCCAGCAGTTCCCTTGAGGACAGGGCGACTGGAAACACCATATATTTT; CDR3 protein: CASSSLEDRATGNTIYF; V gene: TRBV6-5; D gene: TRBD1; J gene: TRBJ1-3; clone size: many
CDR3 DNA: TGTGCCCCACACAGGGGAGGTAATCAGCCCCAGCATTTT; CDR3 protein: CAPHRGGNQPQHF; V gene: TRBV7-2; D gene: TRBD1; J gene: TRBJ1-5; clone size: -
CDR3 DNA: TGTGCCAGCAGCTTAGGAGGGGGTTTTGAAGCTTTCTTT; CDR3 protein: CASSLGGGFEAFF; V gene: TRBV7-9; D gene: -; J gene: TRBJ1-1; clone size: many
CDR3 DNA: TGTGCTAGTGGAACAGGAGCCTTGGGGGGAAACACCATATATTTT; CDR3 protein: CASGTGALGGNTIYF; V gene: TRBV12-5; D gene: -; J gene: TRBJ1-3; clone size: -
CDR3 DNA: TGTGCCACCAGCCCCTCCGGGGGAAGGAGGAACGAAGAGACCCAGTACTTC; CDR3 protein: CATSPSGGRRNEETQYF; V gene: TRBV24-1; D gene: -; J gene: TRBJ2-5; clone size: many
CDR3 DNA: TGTGCCAGCAGCACCCCGGACAGGGCGGATACGCAGTACTTC; CDR3 protein: CASSTPDRADTQYF; V gene: TRBV7-9; D gene: TRBD1; J gene: TRBJ2-7; clone size: -